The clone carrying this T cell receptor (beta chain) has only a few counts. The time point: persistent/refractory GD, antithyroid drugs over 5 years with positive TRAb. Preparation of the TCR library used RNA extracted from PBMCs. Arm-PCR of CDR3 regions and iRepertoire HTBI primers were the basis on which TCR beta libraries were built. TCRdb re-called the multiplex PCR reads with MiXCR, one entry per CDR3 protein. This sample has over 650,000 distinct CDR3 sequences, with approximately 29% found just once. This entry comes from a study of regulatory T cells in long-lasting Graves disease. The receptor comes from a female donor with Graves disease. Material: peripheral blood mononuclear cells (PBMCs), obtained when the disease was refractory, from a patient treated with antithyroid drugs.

CDR3 in DNA: TGCGCCAGCAGCTTGGGTTGGCCGAGGAACACTGAAGCTTTCTTT. Protein: CASSLGWPRNTEAFF. The chain recombines TRBV5-1 with TRBJ1-1; D gene ambiguous. Germline CDR1 and CDR2: SGHRS and YFSETQ. The CDR3 has 15 amino acids. V gave up 0 bases and J gave up 1 base, with 10 bases separating them.